These 8 T cell receptor beta chains share one sample of origin, sequenced in a study of Ad26.COV2.S vaccination and SARS-CoV-2 variants. Clones were read by immunoSEQ multiplex PCR, and TCRdb kept only the in-frame ones, dropping some. The table has around 340,000 clones, more than 85% seen once. Documented treatment: roughly 18 received Ad26.COV2.S at low or high dose, single or two shots; about 5 received placebo; per-sample allocation not given. Material that was analyzed had been drawn on day 63 after the first vaccine or placebo injection. The specimen was peripheral blood, collected in a trial of Ad26.COV2.S vaccine versus placebo. These receptors were collected from a person aged 18 to 59 who received the Ad26.COV2.S COVID-19 vaccine or a placebo.

The chain recombines TRBV27 with TRBJ1-2; the match to TRBD1 covers 7 bases. The CDR3 totals 15 residues. Trimming removed 5 bases from V and 6 bases from J; junction bases left unmatched: 12. Germline-derived CDR1 and CDR2 are MNHEY and SMNVEV (reference sequence). For the CDR3, the DNA is TGTGCCAGCAGTCGTTCGGACAGGAAGGGAGATGGCTACACCTTC. It translates to CASSRSDRKGDGYTF.

V is TRBV25-1 and J is TRBJ1-4; 7 nucleotides agree with TRBD1. CDR1 is MGHDK, CDR2 SYGVNS, per germline. The V gene end was trimmed by 4 bases and the J gene end by 0 bases; junction bases not matched to a gene: 8. The CDR3 runs 17 residues. The CDR3 region is CASSAGQKQATNEKLFF. The CDR3 DNA reads as TGTGCCAGCAGTGCGGGACAGAAGCAGGCAACTAATGAAAAACTGTTTTTT. The complete variable domain, with remaining parts taken from reference TRBV25-1 and TRBJ1-4, reads EADIYQTPRYLVIGTGKKITLECSQTMGHDKMYWYQQDPGMELHLIHYSYGVNSTEKGDLSSESTVSRIRTEHFPLTLESARPSHTSQYLCASSAGQKQATNEKLFFGSGTQLSVL.

This sequence joins TRBV9 and TRBJ2-6; tentative D call: TRBD2 (6 bases). The V and J ends lost 2 bases and 1 base respectively, with 13 bases between them. The CDR3 is 17 residues long. Germline V CDR1 and CDR2: SGDLS, YYNGEE. CDR3 sequence reads: CASSVAGLPSGANVLTF. CDR3 nucleotides: TGTGCCAGCAGCGTCGCGGGACTGCCTTCTGGGGCCAACGTCCTGACTTTC.

The V gene is TRBV28, the J gene TRBJ2-7; 8 bases match TRBD2. The germline V gene encodes CDR1 MDHEN and CDR2 SYDVKM. The CDR3 covers 18 residues. V lost 5 bases to trimming and J lost 1 base; unmatched junction nucleotides: 16. The CDR3 DNA follows: TGTGCCAGCAGTGCCCCCGGGAGGGCCGGACATAAGTCCTACGAGCAGTACTTC. Translation: CASSAPGRAGHKSYEQYF.

Only a few counts were recorded for this clone. This sequence joins TRBV24-1 and TRBJ2-2; 11 bases line up with TRBD1. CDR3 length: 14 amino acids. CDR1 and CDR2 (germline): KGHDR, SFDVKD. With 12 bases clipped from V and 6 bases from J, the junction kept 8 bases outside the gene matches. The CDR3 region is CAVSGTGGPGELFF. CDR3 in DNA: TGTGCCGTTTCCGGGACAGGGGGACCCGGGGAGCTGTTTTTT.

The V call is TRBV7-9, the J call TRBJ2-1, with a weak D call TRBD1 (6 bases). The length of the CDR3 is 17 residues. The germline V gene encodes CDR1 SEHNR and CDR2 FQNEAQ (reference sequence). With 5 bases removed from V and 10 bases from J, the gap between germline ends came to 27 bases. CDR3 DNA: TGTGCCAGCAGCCCCCGTTGGGGGCAGGGTGGAGGACGCGAGCAGTTCTTC. Encoded protein: CASSPRWGQGGGREQFF. The complete variable domain, with remaining parts taken from reference TRBV7-9 and TRBJ2-1, reads DTGVSQNPRHKITKRGQNVTFRCDPISEHNRLYWYRQTLGQGPEFLTYFQNEAQLEKSRLLSDRFSAERPKGSFSTLEIQRTEQGDSAMYLCASSPRWGQGGGREQFFGPGTRLTVL.

The J gene is TRBJ2-3, the V gene TRBV2; 9 nucleotides align to TRBD2. With 4 bases clipped from V and 3 bases from J, the junction kept 5 bases outside the gene matches. Germline V gives CDR1 SNHLY, CDR2 FYNNEI. CDR3 length: 15 amino acids. This CDR3 is CASSGSLAGTDTQYF. DNA of the CDR3: TGTGCCAGCAGTGGGTCCCTAGCGGGGACAGATACGCAGTATTTT.

The chain is built from TRBV28 and TRBJ2-2; D is uncertain. CDR1 is MDHEN and CDR2 is SYDVKM in the germline V gene. The CDR3 sequence is 12 residues long. V lost 6 bases and J lost 4, with 6 bases in between. The CDR3 nucleotides read TGTGCCAGCAGCCCTACCACCGGGGAGCTGTTTTTT. This encodes CASSPTTGELFF.